These T cell receptor beta chains were read from a single sample in a study of control samples from healthy donors and cancer patients. Measured with immunoSEQ multiplex PCR; TCRdb has only the in-frame clones, and not every one. The sample carries around 94,000 clones, around 86% recorded once. The sequenced sample was blood. The receptors originated from a woman aged 50 to 65 in good health. The CDR3 runs from the conserved cysteine through the conserved F or W. The order of the fields is D gene, clone size, V gene, J gene, CDR3 DNA, CDR3 protein. The D gene is left open where the match is weak. The size entry is marked missing in some rows and otherwise reads once, few, many or a size class.

.	.	TRBV11-2	TRBJ1-1	TGTGCCAGCAGCCGCCCGGCCTCCGGTCCTGAAGCTTTCTTT	CASSRPASGPEAFF
TRBD2	.	TRBV6-2/TRBV6-3	TRBJ2-1	TGTGCCAGCAGTTACTCGGCGGGAGGGTACAATGAGCAGTTCTTC	CASSYSAGGYNEQFF
TRBD2	.	TRBV4-2	TRBJ2-7	TGTGCCAGCAGCCAAGATGGCCTAGCGGGAGGGTACGAGCAGTACTTC	CASSQDGLAGGYEQYF
TRBD2	.	TRBV28	TRBJ2-3	TGTGCCAGCAGTAATAGCGGGACGGGCACAGATACGCAGTATTTT	CASSNSGTGTDTQYF
TRBD2	once	TRBV11-3	TRBJ2-1	TGTGCCAGCAGCTCCGGGACTAGCGGGAGGGTCGGCAATGAGCAGTTCTTC	CASSSGTSGRVGNEQFF
.	.	TRBV9	TRBJ2-1	TGTGCCAGCAGCCCGGGGTCTGTTTCCTACAATGAGCAGTTCTTC	CASSPGSVSYNEQFF
TRBD1	.	TRBV10-2	TRBJ1-1	TGCGCCAGCTCCGACAGGGGTACTGAAGCTTTCTTT	CASSDRGTEAFF
.	.	TRBV13	TRBJ1-1	TGTGCCAGCAGCTTACTTCTGCGGGGGCTACACACTGAAGCTTTCTTT	CASSLLLRGLHTEAFF
.	.	TRBV13	TRBJ2-7	TGTGCCAGCAGCCTGGTAGGGAGCGCGGGCCTAAGTTACGAGCAGTACTTC	CASSLVGSAGLSYEQYF
TRBD1	.	TRBV12-3/TRBV12-4	TRBJ1-2	TGTGCCAGCAGTCCCGGGACAGGGGTCACCTTC	CASSPGTGVTF
.	.	TRBV5-8	TRBJ1-5	TGTGCCAGCAGCTTGTTTGGAGTCGGACAAAGTCGGCATCAGCCCCAGCATTTT	CASSLFGVGQSRHQPQHF
TRBD1	.	TRBV19	TRBJ2-7	TGTGCCAGTAGTATTAAGGAAAGTTGGACAGGGTCCTACGAGCAGTACTTC	CASSIKESWTGSYEQYF
TRBD1	.	TRBV5-5	TRBJ1-5	TGTGCCAGCAGCGTGGAACCCAGGGGGAGGCCCCAGCATTTT	CASSVEPRGRPQHF
.	.	TRBV6-5	TRBJ1-2	TGTGCCAGCAGTTACTCGGTAGGAGATAACTATGGCTACACCTTC	CASSYSVGDNYGYTF
.	.	TRBV19	TRBJ1-1	TGTGCCAGTAGTATTGTGGAGGGAGGGCTGAACACTGAAGCTTTCTTT	CASSIVEGGLNTEAFF
TRBD1	.	TRBV7-6	TRBJ2-7	TGTGCCAGCAGCCCTACGGGACAGGGGAACTACGAGCAGTACTTC	CASSPTGQGNYEQYF
.	.	TRBV21-1	TRBJ1-4	TGTGCCAGCAGCACGCCAGGGAACGAAGAAAAACTGTTTTTT	CASSTPGNEEKLFF
.	.	TRBV6-4	TRBJ1-4	TGTGCCAGCAAAAGGAAGGCGGCATTTGATGAAAAACTGTTTTTT	CASKRKAAFDEKLFF
.	.	TRBV7-9	TRBJ2-2	TGTGCCAGCAGATTAGTCGGGAGGGACAGGGTGAACACCGGGGAGCTGTTTTTT	CASRLVGRDRVNTGELFF
.	once	TRBV4-1	TRBJ1-2	TGCGCCAGCAGCCAACCCCAGGGGATCGGCTATGGCTACACCTTC	CASSQPQGIGYGYTF
TRBD2	.	TRBV4-3	TRBJ2-3	TGCGCCAGCAGCCAAGATCTTGCGGGAGCTAGCACAGATACGCAGTATTTT	CASSQDLAGASTDTQYF
TRBD1	once	TRBV20-1	TRBJ1-2	TGCAGTGCTCCCCAGGGGGGGGGCTACACCTTC	CSAPQGGGYTF
.	.	TRBV19	TRBJ1-1	TGTGCCAGTAGTGTCCTGTCCGTGACGGGTTATGAAGCTTTCTTT	CASSVLSVTGYEAFF
.	.	TRBV7-2	TRBJ2-7	TGTGCCAGCAGCTCCGACTCTAGCTCCTACGAGCAGTACTTC	CASSSDSSSYEQYF
.	.	TRBV7-9	TRBJ1-2	TGTGCCAGCAGCTTAGGCAGGGAGCCTGGCTACACCTTC	CASSLGREPGYTF
.	.	TRBV5-1	TRBJ1-3	TGCGCCAGCAGCTTGGCGCCTACAGGGCTCTCTGGAAACACCATATATTTT	CASSLAPTGLSGNTIYF
.	.	TRBV9	TRBJ2-7	TGTGCCAGCAGCGTAGATGACGGTCCCTACGAGCAGTACTTC	CASSVDDGPYEQYF
.	.	TRBV6-1	TRBJ2-3	TGTGCCAGCAGTGAAGCGAGAGGACCAGCCAGCACAGATACGCAGTATTTT	CASSEARGPASTDTQYF
.	few	TRBV28	TRBJ1-5	TGTGCCAGCAGTTTAACCGGGAATCAGCCCCAGCATTTT	CASSLTGNQPQHF
.	.	TRBV9	TRBJ2-1	TGTGCCAGCAGCCCCCCAGGGAGCTACAATGAGCAGTTCTTC	CASSPPGSYNEQFF
TRBD1	.	TRBV6-5	TRBJ1-1	TGTGCCAGCAGTTACTCGAGAAGGGGGCTCACTGAAGCTTTCTTT	CASSYSRRGLTEAFF
TRBD1	few	TRBV6-5	TRBJ2-7	TGTGCCAGCATAGGCAGGGGGCACGAGCAGTACTTC	CASIGRGHEQYF
.	.	TRBV4-1	TRBJ1-1	TGCGCCAGCAGCCAAGGGAGCCAGGGAAGGAACACTGAAGCTTTCTTT	CASSQGSQGRNTEAFF
TRBD1	once	TRBV18	TRBJ2-7	TGTGCCAGCTCACCACCGGGGACAGGGCCCAACTCCTACGAGCAGTACTTC	CASSPPGTGPNSYEQYF
.	.	TRBV12-5	TRBJ1-2	TGTGCTAGTGGTTTGACAGGGCTTGGCTACACCTTC	CASGLTGLGYTF